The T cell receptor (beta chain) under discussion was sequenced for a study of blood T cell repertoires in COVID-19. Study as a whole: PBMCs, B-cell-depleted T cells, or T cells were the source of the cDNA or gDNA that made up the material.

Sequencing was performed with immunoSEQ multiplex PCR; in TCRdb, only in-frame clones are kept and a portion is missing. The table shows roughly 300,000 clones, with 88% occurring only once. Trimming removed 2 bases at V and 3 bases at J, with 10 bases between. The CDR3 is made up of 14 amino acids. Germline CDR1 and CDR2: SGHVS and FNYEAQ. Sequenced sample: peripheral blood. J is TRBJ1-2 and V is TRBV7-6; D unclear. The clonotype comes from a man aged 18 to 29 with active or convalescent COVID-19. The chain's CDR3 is CASSLRSGDYGYTF. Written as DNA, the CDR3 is TGTGCCAGCAGCTTACGCTCAGGCGACTATGGCTACACCTTC.